This T cell receptor beta chain was captured by sequencing in a study of T cell changes during pregnancy in multiple sclerosis. The CDR3 extends over 12 amino acids. Trimming cost V 7 bases and J 3 bases; bases outside gene matches: 2. Germline V gives CDR1 SQVTM, CDR2 ANQGSEA. Some clones are missing from TCRdb's copy, which holds only in-frame ones; the method was immunoSEQ multiplex PCR. This sample carries tens of thousands of clones, 92% of them seen once, and the ten largest clones take under 2%. This chain uses TRBV29-1 with TRBJ2-3; TRBD2 aligns across 9 bases. The sequence derives from a female donor in good health, enrolled as a control in a pregnancy study. Specimen: peripheral blood, collected in the first trimester of pregnancy. The CDR3 region is CSAGLATDTQYF. DNA of the CDR3: TGCAGCGCCGGACTAGCGACAGATACGCAGTATTTT.